Shown below are 13 T cell receptor beta chains from a single sample sequenced in a study of shared clonotypes between healthy human individuals. Repertoires were generated with immunoSEQ multiplex PCR, while TCRdb's copy carries only in-frame clones and drops some. This table holds about 2.4 million clones, just over 90% found once. The sample consisted of naive CD4+ T cells sorted from blood. Described subset: CD45RA+ positively selected. These receptors originate from a man between 18 and 35 years old in good health.

In regard to this clone: One junction end disagrees with the germline gene, perhaps due to a read error. The chain links TRBV7-2 to TRBJ1-6; D is ambiguous. The CDR3 length is 17 residues. Germline V CDR1 and CDR2: SGHTA, FQGNSA. CDR3 amino acids: CASSPRGGPSFNSPLHF. Written as DNA, the CDR3 is TGTGCCAGCAGCCCTAGAGGTGGACCGTCCTTTAATTCACCCCTCCACTTT. The complete variable domain, with remaining parts taken from reference TRBV7-2 and TRBJ1-6, reads GAGVSQSPSNKVTEKGKDVELRCDPISGHTALYWYRQSLGQGLEFLIYFQGNSAPDKSGLPSDRFSAERTGGSVSTLTIQRTQQEDSAVYLCASSPRGGPSFNSPLHFGNGTRLTVT.

As concerns this clone: This CDR3 is also generated by other DNA sequences in the sample. The rearrangement uses TRBV18 and TRBJ2-5; 8 positions match TRBD1. With 3 bases clipped from V and 1 base from J, the junction kept 1 base outside the gene matches. The CDR3 runs 14 residues. Germline CDR1 is KGHSH and CDR2 is LQKENI. The CDR3: CASSPGQAQETQYF. CDR3 bases: TGTGCCAGCTCACCGGGACAGGCCCAAGAGACCCAGTACTTC.

The chain carries TRBV28 and TRBJ2-3; 7 positions match TRBD1. The CDR3 has 15 residues. CDR1 and CDR2 from the germline V gene are MDHEN and SYDVKM. J was trimmed by 1 base and V by 3 bases; bases with no gene match: 4. The DNA of the CDR3 is TGTGCCAGCAGTTTGACAGGGAAAGGCACAGATACGCAGTATTTT. This sequence encodes CASSLTGKGTDTQYF.

The chain carries TRBV18 and TRBJ1-6, with 7 positions matching TRBD1. The germline V gene encodes CDR1 KGHSH and CDR2 LQKENI. The CDR3 extends over 15 amino acids. Unmatched junction bases numbered 5, after V lost 0 bases and J lost 9 bases. The CDR3 sequence: CASSPPNRGLSPLHF. As DNA, the CDR3 is TGTGCCAGCTCACCACCTAACAGGGGACTTTCACCCCTCCACTTT.

The chain combines TRBV5-1 with TRBJ2-7, with D unclear. Trimming cost V 7 bases and J 3 bases, with 2 bases left between them. Per germline, CDR1 SGHRS and CDR2 YFSETQ. CDR3 length: 9 residues. The CDR3, as DNA: TGCGCCAGCCACTACGAGCAGTACTTC. Its protein product is CASHYEQYF.

The V gene is TRBV5-1, the J gene TRBJ2-1, with D perhaps TRBD2 (7 bases). Per the germline V gene, CDR1 is SGHRS and CDR2 is YFSETQ. This CDR3 comprises 14 residues. V dropped 4 bases and J dropped 9 bases, with 17 bases sitting between them. As DNA, the CDR3 is TGCGCCAGCAGCCGGGCCCGGGGGGCTCTTGAGCAGTTCTTC. It codes for CASSRARGALEQFF. Full variable domain (remainder filled in from reference TRBV5-1 and TRBJ2-1): KAGVTQTPRYLIKTRGQQVTLSCSPISGHRSVSWYQQTPGQGLQFLFEYFSETQRNKGNFPGRFSGRQFSNSRSEMNVSTLELGDSALYLCASSRARGALEQFFGPGTRLTVL.

The chain is built from TRBV5-1 and TRBJ1-4, with D uncertain. The CDR3 extends over 16 amino acids. The germline gives CDR1 SGHRS, CDR2 YFSETQ. V lost 0 bases and J 0 bases, leaving 9 bases between the germline ends. As DNA, the CDR3 is TGCGCCAGCAGCTTGGTCGTCTCTGCAACTAATGAAAAACTGTTTTTT. Its protein is CASSLVVSATNEKLFF.

The chain couples TRBV7-8 to TRBJ2-7; D may be TRBD2 (6 bases). This CDR3 region has 11 residues. Germline V CDR1 and CDR2: SGHVS, FQNEAQ. Trimming left V 5 bases short and J 6 bases short, with 8 bases between. The CDR3 DNA reads TGTGCCAGCAGCCGGCGGGGCGAGCAGTACTTC. It is translated as CASSRRGEQYF.

Turning to this clone: The same CDR3 arises from other DNA sequences in this sample as well. The V and J genes are TRBV28 and TRBJ1-2; D is ambiguous. The CDR3 is made up of 11 amino acids. V lost 5 bases, J lost 7 bases, and 8 bases lay in between. Germline values: CDR1 MDHEN, CDR2 SYDVKM. CDR3 DNA: TGTGCCAGCAGTCTCCTGGGTGGCTACACCTTC. It yields the protein CASSLLGGYTF.

The chain employs TRBV5-1 and TRBJ2-1; D is perhaps TRBD1 (5 bases). Looked up from germline, CDR1 is SGHRS and CDR2 is YFSETQ. This CDR3 region has 15 residues. The V and J ends lost 0 bases and 4 bases respectively, with 11 bases between them. CDR3 coding DNA: TGCGCCAGCAGCTTGGTTTCACAGGTATACAATGAGCAGTTCTTC. Its protein is CASSLVSQVYNEQFF.

This chain joins TRBV5-5 and TRBJ1-1; tentative D call: TRBD1 (6 bases). From germline, CDR1 is SGHKS and CDR2 YYEKEE (reference sequence). There are 15 residues in the CDR3. V was shortened by 4 bases and J by 1 base, with 14 bases between the two germline ends. The CDR3 DNA sequence: TGTGCCAGCAGCCCGATAGGGACACCGAACACTGAAGCTTTCTTT. Its protein product is CASSPIGTPNTEAFF.

The chain links TRBV15 to TRBJ1-1, with 7 positions matching TRBD1. The germline V gene has CDR1 LNHNV and CDR2 YYDKDF (reference sequence). The trim removed 8 bases at V and 4 bases at J, leaving 10 bases unmatched. CDR3 size: 14 residues. DNA for the CDR3: TGTGCCACCTCCCAAGAGACAGGGATCACTGAAGCTTTCTTT. Translated, it gives CATSQETGITEAFF.

This clone showed up just a few times. The genes are TRBV2 and TRBJ1-6; 7 bases agree with TRBD1. The CDR3 extends over 17 amino acids. The V gene end was trimmed by 5 bases and the J gene end by 8 bases; junction bases not matched to a gene: 15. Germline V gene data show CDR1 as SNHLY and CDR2 as FYNNEI. The CDR3 spells CASSLDRPSNGHSPLHF. The DNA for the CDR3 is TGTGCCAGCAGTTTGGACAGGCCGTCTAACGGTCATTCACCCCTCCACTTT.